The clone carrying this T cell receptor beta chain was observed many times. This entry comes from a study of T-cell reconstitution after alpha-beta-depleted transplantation in children. The CDR3 loop spans 14 amino acids. V was clipped by 2 bases and J by 0 bases, with 11 bases between them. Germline-derived CDR1 and CDR2 are DFQATT and SNEGSKA (reference sequence). The TCRbeta library was prepared with unique molecular identifiers. Using its own MiXCR run on the PCR reads, TCRdb lists one record per CDR3 protein. The data show roughly 590,000 distinct CDR3 sequences, with 15% to 20% seen just once and approximately 1% held by the top ten.

This chain joins TRBV20-1 and TRBJ2-7; D unresolved. The receptor comes from a human donor who donated a stem cell graft to a child with acute myeloid leukemia. Source: PBMCs from the stem cell graft donor, taken from the stem cell graft. The CDR3 DNA reads TGCAGTGCTAGAATAGGCCTGAACTCCTACGAGCAGTACTTC. Amino acid sequence: CSARIGLNSYEQYF.